This T cell receptor beta chain was identified during a study of shared clonotypes between healthy human individuals. V was pared by 5 bases and J by 0 bases, with 15 bases of the junction left unmatched. From germline, CDR1 is MDHEN and CDR2 SYDVKM. The CDR3 loop spans 18 amino acids. This clone was found a few times. Profiled with immunoSEQ multiplex PCR; TCRdb holds only in-frame clones, not every one. The table records about 1.1 million clones, 77% of them present only once. This chain joins TRBV28 and TRBJ2-7, with TRBD2 matching 8 bases. Sequenced sample: memory CD4+ T cells from PBMCs. Subset reported: CD45RA-negative fraction. The TCR sequence derives from a man aged 18 to 35 in good health. Some clones in this sample may be carry-over from other donors' samples. The chain's CDR3 is CASSPPPRPSGLSYEQYF. The CDR3, as DNA: TGTGCCAGCAGTCCCCCACCACGCCCTAGCGGGCTCTCCTACGAGCAGTACTTC. The whole variable domain, filled in from reference TRBV28 and TRBJ2-7, reads DVKVTQSSRYLVKRTGEKVFLECVQDMDHENMFWYRQDPGLGLRLIYFSYDVKMKEKGDIPEGYSVSREKKERFSLILESASTNQTSMYLCASSPPPRPSGLSYEQYFGPGTRLTVT.